These 16 T cell receptor beta chains share one sample of origin, sequenced in a study of T cells after yellow fever vaccination (dated 2019 in TCRdb). Library construction relied on 5' RACE. The reads were generated on an Illumina HiSeq 2500. TCRdb itself trimmed the public reads at Q25 with fastp, ran MiXCR and retained productive beta chains. Identical CDR3 proteins give one entry, which carries the most common genes and DNA. The sample table shows hundreds of thousands of distinct CDR3 sequences, and around 12% are seen once. The ten largest clones add up to about 15% of the sample. Reading the label with the study, this specimen's treatment or condition is: live attenuated yellow fever vaccine strain. The sequencing here drew on PBMCs, taken on the day of the yellow fever booster vaccination. These TCRs come from a man aged 30 to 45 who received the YFV17D yellow fever vaccine.

The sample holds a few counts of this clonotype. J is TRBJ2-1 and V is TRBV27; the match to TRBD2 covers 8 bases. After removal of 6 bases from V and 10 bases from J, the junction contained 8 bases not matched to a gene. The germline V gene has CDR1 MNHEY and CDR2 SMNVEV (reference sequence). There are 13 residues in the CDR3. Here the CDR3 reads CASSPRGGSEQFF. The CDR3 DNA is TGTGCCAGCAGCCCCCGGGGGGGATCAGAGCAGTTCTTC.

In this sample, this clonotype turned up many times. The rearrangement joins TRBV5-1 to TRBJ2-1, with D unresolved. Trimming removed 7 bases at V and 6 bases at J, with 11 bases between. The CDR3 loop spans 12 amino acids. Germline V gives CDR1 SGHRS, CDR2 YFSETQ. The CDR3, as DNA: TGCGCCAGCTTCATGATCGGCAATGAGCAGTTCTTC. As protein: CASFMIGNEQFF.

This clonotype was seen a few times. V and J are TRBV6-5 and TRBJ2-2; possible D gene TRBD2, 6 bases. The ends were cut back, 0 bases at V and 7 bases at J, with 21 bases in the middle. This CDR3 has 18 amino acids. Germline V gene sequence: CDR1 MNHEY, CDR2 SVGAGI. CDR3 region: CASSYSMGPAGNGGELFF. The CDR3 DNA sequence: TGTGCCAGCAGTTACTCGATGGGTCCTGCGGGAAACGGCGGGGAGCTGTTTTTT.

This clonotype was found a few times. V usage is TRBV12-3 or TRBV12-4 and J usage is TRBJ1-1; TRBD1 matches 9 bases. V lost 0 bases to trimming and J lost 5 bases; unmatched junction nucleotides: 4. The length of the CDR3 is 15 residues. For the CDR3, the DNA is TGTGCCAGCAGTTTAGCTGGACAGGGGAGTACTGAAGCTTTCTTT. This encodes CASSLAGQGSTEAFF.

This chain joins TRBV12-3 or TRBV12-4 and TRBJ2-7; D is undetermined. The V gene lost 4 bases and the J gene lost 6 bases, with 19 bases spanning the gap. This CDR3 has 15 residues. CDR3 amino acids: CASSYARRRTGEQYF. The CDR3 DNA reads TGTGCCAGCAGTTACGCCCGACGGCGAACGGGCGAGCAGTACTTC.

The chain combines TRBV7-2 with TRBJ2-7; no clear D. Trimming took 5 bases from V and 3 from J, leaving 11 bases between them. Germline CDR1 and CDR2: SGHTA and FQGNSA. The CDR3 length is 13 residues. In DNA, the CDR3 is TGTGCCAGCAGCCGGACCCTACACTACGAGCAGTACTTC. Translation: CASSRTLHYEQYF. Complete variable domain (other parts from reference TRBV7-2 and TRBJ2-7): GAGVSQSPSNKVTEKGKDVELRCDPISGHTALYWYRQSLGQGLEFLIYFQGNSAPDKSGLPSDRFSAERTGGSVSTLTIQRTQQEDSAVYLCASSRTLHYEQYFGPGTRLTVT.

In its sample, this clonotype was seen a few times. The rearrangement uses TRBV7-7 and TRBJ2-5; D is unclear. Deletions cut 3 bases from V and 5 bases from J, with 10 bases between. CDR3 length: 13 amino acids. Germline lookup yields CDR1 SSHAT and CDR2 FNYEAQ (reference sequence). The CDR3 bases are TGTGCCAGCAGCTTCGGGTCTATGGAGACCCAGTACTTC. It encodes CASSFGSMETQYF.

The chain links TRBV7-2 to TRBJ2-7; D gene unclear. The length of the CDR3 is 15 residues. Trimming shortened V by 1 base and J by 0 bases, and 10 bases separated the two germline ends. Germline values: CDR1 SGHTA, CDR2 FQGNSA. The CDR3 DNA follows: TGTGCCAGCAGCTTAGTCGGCAAACCCTCCTACGAGCAGTACTTC. This codes for CASSLVGKPSYEQYF.

This clonotype was found a few times. V is TRBV11-2 and J is TRBJ2-7, with TRBD1 identical over 7 bases. Germline V gene sequence: CDR1 SGHAT, CDR2 FQNNGV. The CDR3 is 16 residues long. V lost 0 bases and J lost 7; bases outside the gene matches: 12. The CDR3 protein is CASSLDWYKGAREQYF. The CDR3 DNA reads as TGTGCCAGCAGCTTAGATTGGTACAAGGGGGCGAGGGAGCAGTACTTC.

This clonotype was seen only a few times. This sequence joins TRBV4-3 and TRBJ2-5; D not certain. CDR3 length equals 15 residues. In germline, CDR1 is LGHNA, CDR2 YSLEER. V shed 0 bases and J shed 1 base, with 9 bases lying between them. CDR3 loop: CASSQDWAFQETQYF. The CDR3 DNA is TGCGCCAGCAGCCAAGATTGGGCCTTCCAAGAGACCCAGTACTTC.

CDR3 nucleotide sequence: TGTGCCAGCAGCCACTTGGTGGTGAACACCGGGGAGCTGTTTTTT. This gives the protein CASSHLVVNTGELFF. The V call is TRBV7-9, the J call TRBJ2-2, with unresolved D. Germline V gives CDR1 SEHNR, CDR2 FQNEAQ (reference sequence). V gave up 5 bases and J gave up 1 base, with 11 bases separating them. This CDR3 is built from 15 residues.

This clonotype was observed a few times. V usage is TRBV25-1 and J usage is TRBJ2-1; D remains ambiguous. Between the trimmed V and J ends, which lost 2 bases and 5 bases, there was a span of 7 bases. The CDR3 spans 13 residues. Germline V gene data show CDR1 as MGHDK and CDR2 as SYGVNS. CDR3 sequence reads: CASSELKDNEQFF. In DNA, the CDR3 is TGTGCCAGCAGTGAACTGAAGGACAATGAGCAGTTCTTC.

This clonotype was recorded many times. The genes are TRBV18 and TRBJ2-7; TRBD2 is a possible D gene (5 bases). V was shortened by 8 bases and J by 0 bases, with 14 bases between the two germline ends. The CDR3 has 14 amino acids. Germline lookup yields CDR1 KGHSH and CDR2 LQKENI. The CDR3 region has the DNA TGTGCCAGCAGCCCCCCGGGGAGCTCCTACGAGCAGTACTTC. It codes for CASSPPGSSYEQYF. Full variable domain (outside the CDR3, taken from reference TRBV18 and TRBJ2-7): NAGVMQNPRHLVRRRGQEARLRCSPMKGHSHVYWYRQLPEEGLKFMVYLQKENIIDESGMPKERFSAEFPKEGPSILRIQQVVRGDSAAYFCASSPPGSSYEQYFGPGTRLTVT.

The CDR3 reads CASSLGTSSEQYF. The DNA of the CDR3 is TGTGCCAGCAGTTTAGGGACTAGCTCCGAGCAGTACTTC. V usage is TRBV12-3 or TRBV12-4 and J usage is TRBJ2-7; 8 bases align to TRBD2. Unmatched junction bases numbered 2, after V lost 1 base and J lost 6 bases. CDR3 size: 13 residues.

The rearrangement uses TRBV6-2 or TRBV6-3 and TRBJ2-7; D not certain. V shed 7 bases and J shed 0 bases, with 10 bases lying between them. The V gene's germline CDR1 is MNHEY and CDR2 SVGEGT. The CDR3 covers 13 residues. CDR3 nucleotide sequence: TGTGCCAGCAAATGGTCGAGCTCCTACGAGCAGTACTTC. Translation: CASKWSSSYEQYF.

This clonotype was found a few times. The chain is built from TRBV15 and TRBJ2-1; 7 nucleotides agree with TRBD1. The J segment lost 3 bases and the V segment lost 4 bases, leaving 12 bases of the junction unmatched. The CDR3 spans 17 residues. Germline V gene data show CDR1 as LNHNV and CDR2 as YYDKDF (reference sequence). The CDR3 is CATSTPRDRPNYNEQFF. The CDR3 DNA sequence: TGTGCCACCAGCACCCCCCGGGACAGACCAAACTACAATGAGCAGTTCTTC.